A single count supports the clone carrying this TCR beta chain. This sample was taken from a study of CD8 T cells in Susac syndrome. The multiple sclerosis control cohort comprised treatment-naive individuals presenting with stable or active relapsing-remitting disease. An amount of RNA that ranged from roughly 0.5 to 1 ug was reverse transcribed with random hexamers. One entry per CDR3 protein, called by TCRdb with MiXCR from the immunoSEQ multiplex PCR reads. The data show around 140,000 distinct CDR3 sequences, around 96% seen once. Germline CDR1 SQVTM, CDR2 ANQGSEA. The CDR3 contains 12 residues. V lost 0 bases and J lost 3, with 5 bases in between.

This TCR was sampled from a human donor with multiple sclerosis. The sequenced material came from CD4+ T cells from PBMCs. This chain uses TRBV29-1 with TRBJ1-1; D is ambiguous. The CDR3 DNA sequence: TGCAGCGTTGAAGATAAAGACACTGAAGCTTTCTTT. This gives the protein CSVEDKDTEAFF.